A single T cell receptor (beta chain) is shown here with its context. What this receptor recognizes is not known. No much larger clonotype is one base removed from it; base qualities were not supplied. The sample originates from a study of blood T cell repertoires in COVID-19 (dated by TCRdb to the early 2020s). As for the study more broadly: Collaborator samples came from the United States, Italy and Spain and covered acute and convalescent phases of COVID-19. Where available, HLA class I and class II types were obtained from metadata supplied by the sample provider rather than from assay-based typing. The repertoires were made available in a free public database intended to serve as a resource for research on the immune response to SARS-CoV-2. Deeply sampled blood TCRbeta repertoires from subjects exposed to, actively infected with, or recovered from COVID-19 were included in the dataset. The prospective study material was composed of cDNA or gDNA derived from T cells, B-cell-depleted T cells, or PBMCs. Sample metadata almost always included a de-identified subject ID, COVID-19 status, age in years and sex. The samples were drawn from the first 160 participants of the ongoing ImmuneRACE study and from some 1,300 subjects provided by 6 global collaborators. General findings and caveats noted by the study authors: Clinical and demographic metadata were provided uncurated, with the amount varying by source and participant.

From a lookup of the germline V gene (reference sequence), CDR1 and CDR2 are MNHNY and SVGAGI. The CDR3 has 14 amino acids, counting the end cysteine and phenylalanine. Only the CDR3 part of the read is kept: 42 bases, read in frame from the first base. V loses 6 bases, J loses 5 bases, and the germline ends lie 16 bases apart. Each collaborating institution followed its own protocols to collect whole blood in K2EDTA tubes. For TCRbeta analysis, collaborators shipped samples in one of three forms: frozen whole blood, isolated PBMCs, or DNA extracted from either of those sample types. The immunoSEQ Assay, a bias-controlled multiplex PCR, was used to amplify TCRbeta CDR3 regions from genomic DNA. In the authors' own workflow: Within the assay, amplification of reference gene primers was used to estimate how many nucleated cells each sample contained. To quantify the absolute abundance of each unique TCRbeta CDR3 rearrangement, sequence reads were collapsed and filtered. For each sample, productive Simpson clonality was calculated as the square root of Simpson's diversity index across productive rearrangements. The table was pulled from immuneACCESS by TCRdb, which kept in-frame rearrangements only. Such tables lose some clones; where checked, under half of the loss comes from unresolved V genes, and the rest has no known cause. That table is the source of V, J and clone size, and D and trimming were worked out from the DNA. This sample is represented by 76,000 or so clones; around 88% of them were singletons. More than 7.5% of the sample lies in the top ten.

Rearrangement joined TRBV6-6 to TRBJ1-1; matching of 6 bases hints at TRBD1 as the D gene. The receptor was isolated from a man aged 25-40 years with acute or convalescent COVID-19. Sequencing was carried out using peripheral blood. At the DNA level, the sequence is TGTGCCAGCAGATCCACAGGGATCGGGACTGAAGCTTTCTTT. This gives the protein CASRSTGIGTEAFF.